The 27 T cell receptor beta chains below come from one sample, sequenced in a study of beta chain features in type 1 diabetes. As every portion of the isolated RNA was reverse transcribed, the sequencing read expressed TCRB transcripts. TCRdb's copy holds only in-frame clones and misses some; the assay was immunoSEQ multiplex PCR. There are roughly 330,000 clones in the sample; 9.5% to 11% occur only once, and more than 0.015% lies in the top ten. The material sequenced was naive CD4+ T cells from blood. The receptors come from a woman aged 25 to 39 in good health.

This clone was recorded a few times. The chain has TRBV4-3 and TRBJ1-2; D uncertain. CDR3 length: 13 amino acids. Per the germline V gene, CDR1 is LGHNA and CDR2 is YSLEER. Trimming cost V 1 base and J 6 bases, with 9 bases left between them. For the CDR3, the DNA is TGCGCCAGCAGCCAAGTCGGGCGGGATGGCTACACCTTC. Encoded protein: CASSQVGRDGYTF.

V usage is TRBV4-2 and J usage is TRBJ1-1, with a weak D call TRBD1 (6 bases). Trimming removed 1 base at V and 0 bases at J, with 12 bases between. The CDR3 totals 16 residues. The V gene's germline CDR1 is LGHNA and CDR2 YNFKEQ. The CDR3 here is CASSQGTEFMNTEAFF. The CDR3 DNA sequence: TGTGCCAGCAGCCAAGGGACAGAATTCATGAACACTGAAGCTTTCTTT.

This clone was detected a few times. J is TRBJ2-3 and V is TRBV7-9; D is perhaps TRBD1 (6 bases). The CDR3 totals 15 residues. CDR1 SEHNR and CDR2 FQNEAQ come from the germline V gene (reference sequence). V dropped 1 base and J dropped 2 bases, with 10 bases sitting between them. As DNA, the CDR3 is TGTGCCAGCAGCTTAGATGGGACAAACACAGATACGCAGTATTTT. This gives the protein CASSLDGTNTDTQYF.

The CDR3 nucleotides are TGCGCCAGCAGCCCAATCCCGACAGGGGGCGCCTACGAGCAGTACTTC. It translates to CASSPIPTGGAYEQYF. This sequence joins TRBV5-1 and TRBJ2-7; TRBD1 matches 10 bases. This CDR3 comprises 16 residues. Losses at the gene ends were 4 bases for V and 2 bases for J; bases not matched to a gene: 9. Germline lookup yields CDR1 SGHRS and CDR2 YFSETQ.

V gene TRBV18 combines with J gene TRBJ2-2; maybe TRBD2 (5 bases). Germline CDR1 and CDR2: KGHSH and LQKENI. V lost 8 bases and J lost 1, with 14 bases in between. The length of the CDR3 is 15 residues. The CDR3 nucleotides read TGTGCCAGCCCCCGAGGGCAGCTGAACACCGGGGAGCTGTTTTTT. Translated: CASPRGQLNTGELFF.

The CDR3 spells CASSVAPGGNADTQYF. CDR3 bases: TGTGCCAGCAGCGTAGCCCCGGGAGGGAACGCAGATACGCAGTATTTT. The chain employs TRBV9 and TRBJ2-3; 8 bases fit TRBD2. Germline V gives CDR1 SGDLS, CDR2 YYNGEE. The CDR3 sequence is 16 residues long. J gave up 4 bases and V 0 bases, and 7 bases lay outside the gene matches.

The chain couples TRBV5-1 to TRBJ2-3; 13 positions agree with TRBD2. The V segment lost 4 bases and the J segment 4 bases; nucleotides outside the gene matches: 6. Germline V lookup: CDR1 SGHRS, CDR2 YFSETQ. The CDR3 contains 16 residues. CDR3 protein: CASSRTGLAGADTQYF. CDR3 DNA: TGCGCCAGCAGCCGTACCGGACTAGCGGGAGCAGATACGCAGTATTTT.

This clone was recorded a few times. Within the sample, other DNA sequences also encode this same CDR3. This chain links TRBV9 with TRBJ1-1, with 7 bases lining up with TRBD1. Germline V gene sequence: CDR1 SGDLS, CDR2 YYNGEE. The CDR3 covers 14 residues. V lost 0 bases, J lost 1 base, and 0 bases stayed unmatched. The CDR3 DNA is TGTGCCAGCAGCGTAGGACAGGGGAACACTGAAGCTTTCTTT. Its translation is CASSVGQGNTEAFF.

The chain has TRBV6-5 and TRBJ2-5; TRBD1 is a possible D gene (5 bases). There are 14 residues in the CDR3. V was pared by 4 bases and J by 5 bases, with 14 bases between. Germline lookup yields CDR1 MNHEY and CDR2 SVGAGI. Here the CDR3 reads CASSSGQGEETQYF. The CDR3 nucleotides read TGTGCCAGCAGTTCCGGGCAGGGCGAGGAGACCCAGTACTTC.

This sequence joins TRBV9 and TRBJ2-1; D remains unclear. The V gene's germline CDR1 is SGDLS and CDR2 YYNGEE. V was cut by 0 bases and J by 7 bases, with 14 bases left in between. The CDR3 totals 15 residues. In DNA, the CDR3 is TGTGCCAGCAGCGTAGTTCCCCAGCGTGGGAATGAGCAGTTCTTC. As protein: CASSVVPQRGNEQFF.

This sequence joins TRBV27 and TRBJ1-2; 8 bases agree with TRBD1. The germline CDR1 and CDR2 sequences are MNHEY and SMNVEV (reference sequence). CDR3 length: 12 residues. Losses at the gene ends were 5 bases for V and 6 bases for J; bases not matched to a gene: 2. Here the CDR3 reads CASSTGGDGYTF. The CDR3 nucleotides read TGTGCCAGCAGTACAGGGGGTGATGGCTACACCTTC.

CDR3 sequence reads: CASSLPRSPRNEQFF. The CDR3 region has the DNA TGCGCCAGCAGCTTGCCACGGTCCCCTAGGAACGAGCAGTTCTTC. The chain recombines TRBV5-1 with TRBJ2-1, with D uncertain. The CDR3 loop spans 15 amino acids. Germline values: CDR1 SGHRS, CDR2 YFSETQ. The V end lost 1 base, the J end lost 10 bases, and 18 bases lay between the germline ends.

This chain links TRBV7-9 with TRBJ2-7, with 7 bases lining up with TRBD1. J gave up 8 bases and V 5 bases, and 6 bases lay outside the gene matches. The CDR3 sequence is 12 residues long. Germline loops: CDR1 SEHNR, CDR2 FQNEAQ (reference sequence). CDR3 in DNA: TGTGCCAGCAGCCCAGACAGGGCGCAGCAGTACTTC. Its protein is CASSPDRAQQYF.

The V call is TRBV30, the J call TRBJ2-4; 8 nucleotides line up with TRBD1. This CDR3 region has 15 residues. In germline, CDR1 is GTSNPN, CDR2 SVGIG (reference sequence). The ends lost 3 bases at V and 7 bases at J; junction bases unmatched: 11. CDR3 nucleotide sequence: TGTGCCTGGAGCCTACCATGGACAGGGAATAACATTCAGTACTTC. It codes for CAWSLPWTGNNIQYF.

The chain is built from TRBV30 and TRBJ2-5, with D possibly matching TRBD2 (5 bases). The V end lost 6 bases, the J end lost 5 bases, and 16 bases lay between the germline ends. The germline V gene has CDR1 GTSNPN and CDR2 SVGIG (reference sequence). This CDR3 comprises 13 residues. CDR3 sequence reads: CACSMGGWETQYF. The CDR3 nucleotides read TGTGCCTGCTCGATGGGCGGGTGGGAGACCCAGTACTTC.

There are a few counts of this clone. V and J are TRBV15 and TRBJ2-5; TRBD2 agrees at 13 bases. Germline V gene lookup returns CDR1 LNHNV and CDR2 YYDKDF (reference sequence). V was pared by 2 bases and J by 7 bases, with 10 bases of the junction left unmatched. The length of the CDR3 is 17 residues. CDR3 in amino acids: CATSRIGLAGVTGTQYF. The CDR3, as DNA: TGTGCCACCAGCAGAATTGGACTAGCGGGAGTAACCGGGACCCAGTACTTC.

The chain carries TRBV6-1 and TRBJ2-3, with D possibly being TRBD1 (6 bases). CDR1 and CDR2 (germline): MNHNS, SASEGT. Trimming took off 4 bases at V and 4 bases at J, with 15 bases between the two ends. This CDR3 is built from 15 residues. Written as DNA, the CDR3 is TGTGCCAGCAGTGCCGCTGGGGCAGGGGCAGATACGCAGTATTTT. Translation: CASSAAGAGADTQYF.

This clone was seen at least ten times. The chain combines TRBV7-9 with TRBJ1-5; D possibly corresponds to TRBD1 (6 bases). The germline V gene has CDR1 SEHNR and CDR2 FQNEAQ (reference sequence). This CDR3 is built from 13 residues. V was pared by 5 bases and J by 4 bases, with 9 bases between. In DNA, the CDR3 is TGTGCCAGCAGCGATCAGGGGAATCAGCCCCAGCATTTT. Encoded protein: CASSDQGNQPQHF.

The V and J genes are TRBV5-1 and TRBJ1-5; D remains ambiguous. Trimming took 1 base from V and 3 from J, leaving 8 bases between them. Germline assignment: CDR1 SGHRS and CDR2 YFSETQ. The CDR3 has 14 residues. The CDR3 DNA is TGCGCCAGCAGCTTGTATGGAGACAATCAGCCCCAGCATTTT. Protein sequence: CASSLYGDNQPQHF.

The chain links TRBV18 to TRBJ2-2; TRBD2 matches at 7 bases. Germline V gives CDR1 KGHSH, CDR2 LQKENI. The CDR3 totals 15 residues. V was clipped by 3 bases and J by 6 bases; unmatched bases: 7. In DNA, the CDR3 is TGTGCCAGCTCACCCGTGGCGGGAGTTGCCGGGGAGCTGTTTTTT. It specifies CASSPVAGVAGELFF.

The genes are TRBV23-1 and TRBJ2-3; 9 bases are shared with TRBD1. TRBV23-1 is an ORF, and what it does is uncertain. The CDR3 runs 17 residues. V shed 3 bases and J 0 bases; nucleotides not matched to a gene: 7. The DNA for the CDR3 is TGCGCCAGCAGTCATTTCACAGGGGGCTCTAGCACAGATACGCAGTATTTT. Amino acids: CASSHFTGGSSTDTQYF.

V and J are TRBV7-8 and TRBJ1-1; unclear D gene. Deletions cut 0 bases from V and 0 bases from J, with 11 bases between. This CDR3 has 16 residues. Germline CDR1 and CDR2: SGHVS and FQNEAQ. The CDR3 sequence is CASSLAPGYLNTEAFF. The CDR3 DNA reads as TGTGCCAGCAGCTTAGCCCCGGGGTACCTGAACACTGAAGCTTTCTTT.

This clone was picked up a small number of times. This chain joins TRBV7-2 and TRBJ1-2; 7 positions agree with TRBD1. J gave up 4 bases and V 5 bases, and 4 bases lay outside the gene matches. In germline, CDR1 is SGHTA, CDR2 FQGNSA. CDR3 length equals 13 residues. The CDR3 DNA reads TGTGCCAGCAGCGTGACAGGGACCTATGGCTACACCTTC. Its translation: CASSVTGTYGYTF.

On this clone: An end of the junction differs from the germline gene, which may be a read error. The chain joins TRBV7-9 to TRBJ2-3, with TRBD2 matching 11 bases. The CDR3 sequence is 13 residues long. Germline CDR1 reads SEHNR; CDR2 reads FQNEAQ (reference sequence). CDR3 amino acids: CASSLALTSGNHF. CDR3 nucleotide sequence: TGTGCCAGCAGCTTAGCGCTGACTAGCGGGAATCACTTT.

This clone was recorded a few times. The CDR3: CASSFSGSSYEQYF. In nucleotides, the CDR3 is TGTGCCAGCAGTTTTAGCGGGAGCTCCTACGAGCAGTACTTC. This chain joins TRBV27 and TRBJ2-7, with TRBD2 matching over 9 bases. From germline, CDR1 is MNHEY and CDR2 SMNVEV (reference sequence). The CDR3 is made up of 14 amino acids. Unmatched junction bases numbered 0, after V lost 3 bases and J lost 0 bases.

The chain joins TRBV7-2 to TRBJ2-5; no clear D. CDR3 length: 15 amino acids. V was shortened by 0 bases and J by 0 bases, with 8 bases between the two germline ends. Germline V gives CDR1 SGHTA, CDR2 FQGNSA. The CDR3 loop is CASSLAREYQETQYF. The DNA of the CDR3 is TGTGCCAGCAGCTTAGCTAGAGAGTACCAAGAGACCCAGTACTTC. Variable domain in full (rest from reference TRBV7-2 and TRBJ2-5): GAGVSQSPSNKVTEKGKDVELRCDPISGHTALYWYRQSLGQGLEFLIYFQGNSAPDKSGLPSDRFSAERTGGSVSTLTIQRTQQEDSAVYLCASSLAREYQETQYFGPGTRLLVL.

The gene calls are TRBV10-3 and TRBJ2-7; TRBD2 aligns across 9 bases. Germline V gene sequence: CDR1 ENHRY, CDR2 SYGVKD. V gave up 11 bases and J gave up 5 bases; unmatched junction bases: 10. The CDR3 consists of 13 residues. The CDR3 coding sequence is TGTGCCGCACACCCGGGACTAGCTCACGAGCAGTACTTC. Amino acids: CAAHPGLAHEQYF.